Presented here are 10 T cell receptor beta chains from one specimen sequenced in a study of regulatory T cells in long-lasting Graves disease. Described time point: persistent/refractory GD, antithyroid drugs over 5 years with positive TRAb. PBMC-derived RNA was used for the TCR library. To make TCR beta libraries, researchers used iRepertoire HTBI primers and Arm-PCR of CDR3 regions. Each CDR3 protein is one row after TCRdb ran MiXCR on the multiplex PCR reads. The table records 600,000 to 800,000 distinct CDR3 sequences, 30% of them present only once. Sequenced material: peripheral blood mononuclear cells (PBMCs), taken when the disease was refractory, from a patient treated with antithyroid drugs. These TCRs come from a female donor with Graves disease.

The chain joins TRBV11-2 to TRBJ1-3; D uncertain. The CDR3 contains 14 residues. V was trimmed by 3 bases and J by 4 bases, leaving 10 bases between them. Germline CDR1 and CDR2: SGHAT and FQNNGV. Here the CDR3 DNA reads TGTGCCAGCAGCTTGGCTCCGGGCGGAAACACCATATATTTT. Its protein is CASSLAPGGNTIYF.

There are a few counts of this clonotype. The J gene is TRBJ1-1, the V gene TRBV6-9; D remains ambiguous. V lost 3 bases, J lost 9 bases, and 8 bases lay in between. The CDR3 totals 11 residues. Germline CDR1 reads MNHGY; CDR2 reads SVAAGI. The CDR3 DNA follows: TGTGCCAGCAGTTACGAGAGGAAAGCTTTCTTT. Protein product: CASSYERKAFF.

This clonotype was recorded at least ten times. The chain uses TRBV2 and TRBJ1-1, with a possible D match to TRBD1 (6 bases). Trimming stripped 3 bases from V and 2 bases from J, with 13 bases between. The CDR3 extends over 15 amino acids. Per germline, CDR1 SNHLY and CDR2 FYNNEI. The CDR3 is CASSDPTGQNTEAFF. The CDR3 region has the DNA TGTGCCAGCAGTGACCCGACGGGACAAAACACTGAAGCTTTCTTT.

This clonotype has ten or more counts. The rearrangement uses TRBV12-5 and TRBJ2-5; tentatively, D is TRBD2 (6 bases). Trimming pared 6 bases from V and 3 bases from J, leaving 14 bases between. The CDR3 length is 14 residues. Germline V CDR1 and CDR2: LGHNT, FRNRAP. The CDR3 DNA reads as TGTGCTAGTGGGATCGGAGGGCGGGAAGAGACCCAGTACTTC. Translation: CASGIGGREETQYF.

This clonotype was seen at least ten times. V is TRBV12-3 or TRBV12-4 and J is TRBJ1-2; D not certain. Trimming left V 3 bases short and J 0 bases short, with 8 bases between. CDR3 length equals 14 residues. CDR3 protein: CASSFPLTNYGYTF. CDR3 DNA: TGTGCCAGCAGTTTCCCACTAACTAACTATGGCTACACCTTC.

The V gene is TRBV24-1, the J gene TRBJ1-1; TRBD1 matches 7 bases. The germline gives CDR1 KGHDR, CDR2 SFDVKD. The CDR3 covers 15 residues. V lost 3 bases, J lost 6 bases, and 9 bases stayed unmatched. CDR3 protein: CATSDGGGALAEAFF. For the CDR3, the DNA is TGTGCCACCAGTGATGGAGGGGGCGCGTTAGCTGAAGCTTTCTTT.

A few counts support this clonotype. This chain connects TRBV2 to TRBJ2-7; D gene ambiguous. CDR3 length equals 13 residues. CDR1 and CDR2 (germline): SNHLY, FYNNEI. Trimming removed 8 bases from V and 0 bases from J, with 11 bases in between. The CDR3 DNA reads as TGTGCCAGCTCTCAGACTCTCTCCTACGAGCAGTACTTC. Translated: CASSQTLSYEQYF.

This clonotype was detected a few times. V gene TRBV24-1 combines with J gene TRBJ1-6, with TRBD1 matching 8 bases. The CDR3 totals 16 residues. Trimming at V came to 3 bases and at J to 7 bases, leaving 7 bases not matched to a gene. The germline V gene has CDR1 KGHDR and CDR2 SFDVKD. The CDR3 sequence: CATSDTRTGTNSPLHF. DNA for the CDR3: TGTGCCACCAGTGATACGAGGACAGGGACAAATTCACCCCTCCACTTT.

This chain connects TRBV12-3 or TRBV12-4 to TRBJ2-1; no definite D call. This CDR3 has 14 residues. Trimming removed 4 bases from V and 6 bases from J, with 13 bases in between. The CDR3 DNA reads TGTGCCAGCAGTTCGGCCCGACGAGGCAATGAGCAGTTCTTC. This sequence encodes CASSSARRGNEQFF.

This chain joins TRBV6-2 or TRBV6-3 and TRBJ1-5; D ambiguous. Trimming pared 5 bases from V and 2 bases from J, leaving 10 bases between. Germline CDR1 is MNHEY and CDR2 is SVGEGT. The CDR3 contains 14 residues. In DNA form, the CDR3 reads TGTGCCAGCAGTGAAAGAGGACGCAATCAGCCCCAGCATTTT. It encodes CASSERGRNQPQHF.